This T cell receptor (beta chain) was retrieved from a study of T cell changes during pregnancy in multiple sclerosis (dated by TCRdb to the late 2010s). Turning to the overall study: The study examined how the T cell repertoire changed over the course of pregnancy in women with multiple sclerosis.

Note on this clone: The antigen this receptor binds is unknown. Nothing much larger sits one base from this clone, and base qualities are not available.

Receptor amplification or capture employed the immunoSEQ multiplex PCR assay. Here the immuneACCESS table is served through TCRdb, limited to in-frame sequences with V and J called. Missing clones are a known gap in these copies; in checked studies unresolved V genes cover under half, and the rest lacks a known reason. In all, the sample holds 75,000 to 95,000 clones, and 80% to 95% of those were seen once. The ten biggest clones cover 0.9% to 0.95% of the sample. CDR3 length: 14 amino acids, cysteine to phenylalanine. The kept DNA is CDR3 alone, 42 bases in frame from the first base. The junction shows trimming of 1 base on V and 2 bases on J, plus 9 bases between the germline ends. From a lookup of the germline V gene, CDR1 and CDR2 are SGDLS and YYNGEE.

The sequence joins TRBV9 to TRBJ1-1, with no D gene named confidently. The origin of this receptor is a female donor with multiple sclerosis, enrolled in a pregnancy study. The sample in question was peripheral blood, obtained before pregnancy. The nucleotides are TGTGCCAGCAGCGTAATCGGAGATAACACTGAAGCTTTCTTT. Translated, this is CASSVIGDNTEAFF. Outside the CDR3, residues come from the reference TRBV9 and TRBJ1-1 proteins, so the full variable domain is: DSGVTQTPKHLITATGQRVTLRCSPRSGDLSVYWYQQSLDQGLQFLIQYYNGEERAKGNILERFSAQQFPDLHSELNLSSLELGDSALYFCASSVIGDNTEAFFGQGTRLTVV.